This entry features one TCR beta chain sequence. Its antigen is as yet unknown. The table came from immunoSEQ multiplex PCR; TCRdb's copy has only in-frame clones and leaves some out. The table includes 65,000 to 85,000 clones, more than 85% detected once. The data originate from a study of OX40 agonist ivuxolimab in advanced cancers. Study-level information: Hepatocellular carcinoma, melanoma, renal cell or head and neck cancer occurred in dose-escalation patients. Prior therapy, whether anti-PD-1, anti-PD-L1 or anti-CTLA-4, was allowed, and less than 45% had some. Three patients got partial responses; one had hepatocellular carcinoma and two had cutaneous melanoma. Study-level results: CD8+ T cells averaged more expanded clones than CD4+.

V was pared by 4 bases and J by 4 bases, with 10 bases of the junction left unmatched. This CDR3 has 16 residues. CDR1 and CDR2 (germline): SGHAT, FQNNGV. The TCR originated in an adult with an advanced solid tumor such as melanoma, head and neck, liver or kidney cancer. V is TRBV11-2 and J is TRBJ1-3, with TRBD1 matching 7 bases. The sequencing here drew on CD4+ or CD8+ T cells sorted from blood, taken in a trial of the OX40 agonist ivuxolimab. CDR3 in amino acids: CASSSIQGFIGNTIYF. As DNA, the CDR3 is TGTGCCAGCAGCTCCATACAGGGGTTTATCGGAAACACCATATATTTT.